The next 14 T cell receptor beta chains were all read from a single sample in a study of blood T cell repertoires in COVID-19. Data came from immunoSEQ multiplex PCR; TCRdb stores just in-frame clones and leaves some out. Counted here are more than 9,500 clones, roughly 90% occurring once; the ten biggest clones make up roughly 13%. The sample consisted of peripheral blood. Source of these receptors: a man between 65 and 85 years old with active COVID-19.

This sequence joins TRBV30 and TRBJ1-2; D is uncertain. With 8 bases removed from V and 4 bases from J, the gap between germline ends came to 14 bases. CDR1 GTSNPN and CDR2 SVGIG come from the germline V gene (reference sequence). This CDR3 region has 12 residues. CDR3: CARDLRGYGYTF. The CDR3 nucleotides are TGTGCCCGAGACCTACGGGGCTATGGCTACACCTTC.

The rearrangement links TRBV6-2 or TRBV6-3 to TRBJ2-5, with TRBD2 identical over 8 bases. J gave up 4 bases and V 5 bases, and 9 bases lay outside the gene matches. The CDR3 covers 15 residues. Germline loops: CDR1 MNHEY, CDR2 SVGEGT. The chain's CDR3 is CASSTADGGGETQYF. For the CDR3, the DNA is TGTGCCAGCAGTACAGCCGACGGGGGGGGAGAGACCCAGTACTTC.

The V gene is TRBV12-5, the J gene TRBJ1-5; 11 bases match TRBD1. CDR3 length: 15 amino acids. V lost 4 bases and J lost 5; bases outside the gene matches: 4. Germline lookup yields CDR1 LGHNT and CDR2 FRNRAP. Here the CDR3 reads CASGSGQGADQPQHF. The DNA of the CDR3 is TGTGCTAGTGGTTCCGGACAGGGGGCGGATCAGCCCCAGCATTTT.

This sequence joins TRBV6-5 and TRBJ1-1; weak D call: TRBD1 (5 bases). Trimming took off 8 bases at V and 4 bases at J, with 17 bases between the two ends. This CDR3 contains 14 residues. CDR1 is MNHEY, CDR2 SVGAGI, per germline. As DNA, the CDR3 is TGTGCCAGCCATGGGGTAGGGGTTGGCACTGAAGCTTTCTTT. Its translation: CASHGVGVGTEAFF.

The chain combines TRBV5-1 with TRBJ1-1; D unresolved. The CDR3 has 13 residues. The germline V and J ends were trimmed by 0 bases and 2 bases, with 5 bases remaining between them. Germline V gene lookup returns CDR1 SGHRS and CDR2 YFSETQ. The CDR3 region is CASSLETNTEAFF. CDR3 DNA sequence: TGCGCCAGCAGCTTGGAGACTAACACTGAAGCTTTCTTT.

The V call is TRBV19, the J call TRBJ1-6; tentative D call: TRBD1 (5 bases). Germline CDR1 and CDR2: LNHDA and SQIVND (reference sequence). The CDR3 length is 14 residues. Deletions cut 3 bases from V and 9 bases from J, with 12 bases between. The CDR3: CASSMSGGGSPLHF. The DNA of the CDR3 is TGTGCCAGTAGTATGTCGGGGGGAGGTTCACCCCTCCACTTT.

This chain joins TRBV18 and TRBJ1-2; no firm D call. The CDR3 extends over 13 amino acids. Germline CDR1 and CDR2: KGHSH and LQKENI. V gave up 6 bases and J gave up 2 bases, with 10 bases separating them. CDR3 sequence (DNA): TGTGCCAGCTCCCCTGCAGTCAACTATGGCTACACCTTC. Amino acids: CASSPAVNYGYTF.

The chain is built from TRBV2 and TRBJ2-3, with TRBD2 identical over 8 bases. J was trimmed by 2 bases and V by 7 bases; bases with no gene match: 8. CDR3 size: 15 residues. CDR1 SNHLY and CDR2 FYNNEI come from the germline V gene. CDR3 amino acids: CASTGSGSPTDTQYF. The DNA of the CDR3 is TGTGCCAGCACCGGAAGCGGGAGCCCCACAGATACGCAGTATTTT.

The V gene is TRBV3-1 (or the pseudogene TRBV3-2), the J gene TRBJ1-1; a possible D gene is TRBD1 (6 bases). V shed 2 bases and J shed 0 bases, with 10 bases lying between them. The CDR3 consists of 15 residues. Germline CDR1 reads LGHDT; CDR2 reads YNNKEL (reference sequence). CDR3 region: CASSQRGYMNTEAFF. The CDR3 bases are TGTGCCAGCAGCCAAAGGGGGTATATGAACACTGAAGCTTTCTTT.

This chain joins TRBV7-3 and TRBJ2-2; 10 nucleotides agree with TRBD2. The trim removed 0 bases at V and 6 bases at J, leaving 13 bases unmatched. Germline assignment: CDR1 SGHTA and CDR2 FQGTGA. The CDR3 is 19 residues long. The CDR3, as DNA: TGTGCCAGCAGCTTAACCCTAGCGGGGGCCGCCCAAGGGGCCGGGGAGCTGTTTTTT. This codes for CASSLTLAGAAQGAGELFF.

The V gene is TRBV19, the J gene TRBJ2-6, with D hard to call. The CDR3 runs to 17 residues. V was shortened by 1 base and J by 0 bases, with 10 bases between the two germline ends. The germline gives CDR1 LNHDA, CDR2 SQIVND (reference sequence). The CDR3: CASSIGLRVSGANVLTF. CDR3 coding DNA: TGTGCCAGTAGTATAGGTCTTCGGGTCTCTGGGGCCAACGTCCTGACTTTC.

The chain links TRBV19 to TRBJ2-7, with D unresolved. The length of the CDR3 is 14 residues. Trimming removed 3 bases from V and 3 bases from J, with 12 bases in between. Germline loops: CDR1 LNHDA, CDR2 SQIVND (reference sequence). The CDR3 reads CASSIEAENYEQYF. Here the CDR3 DNA reads TGTGCCAGTAGTATCGAGGCGGAGAACTACGAGCAGTACTTC.

The rearrangement links TRBV5-4 to TRBJ2-5, with 9 bases aligning to TRBD2. Germline V gene sequence: CDR1 SGHNT, CDR2 YYREEE (reference sequence). Trimming removed 3 bases from V and 9 bases from J; junction bases left unmatched: 15. The CDR3 consists of 16 residues. CDR3: CASSSDLGREGMAQYF. In DNA, the CDR3 is TGTGCCAGCAGCTCCGATCTGGGGCGGGAGGGTATGGCCCAGTACTTC. Complete variable domain (other parts from reference TRBV5-4 and TRBJ2-5): ETGVTQSPTHLIKTRGQQVTLRCSSQSGHNTVSWYQQALGQGPQFIFQYYREEENGRGNFPPRFSGLQFPNYSSELNVNALELDDSALYLCASSSDLGREGMAQYFGPGTRLLVL.

The chain carries TRBV7-8 and TRBJ1-2; TRBD1 might be the D (5 bases). CDR3 size: 14 residues. V lost 5 bases and J lost 8, with 18 bases in between. Germline V gene data show CDR1 as SGHVS and CDR2 as FQNEAQ. This CDR3 is CASSPQAPLYGYTF. The CDR3 nucleotides read TGTGCCAGCAGCCCACAGGCCCCCCTATACGGCTACACCTTC.